This is a list of T cell receptor beta chains from one sample in a study of blood T cell repertoires in COVID-19. Sequencing used immunoSEQ multiplex PCR; TCRdb keeps in-frame clones, though not all of them. The data contain about 71,000 clones, roughly 89% of them seen just once; the ten biggest clones take up approximately 7.4%. The specimen sequenced was peripheral blood. The receptors were sampled from a man between 45 and 60 years old with active COVID-19. CDR3s include the opening cysteine and the closing phenylalanine or tryptophan. A D gene is named only where the DNA matches it firmly. Clone size is stated in some rows and not others, as once, few, many or a class when expanded.

j_call: TRBJ1-1; d_call: .; clone_size: .; v_call: TRBV6-6; cdr3_nt: TGTGCCAGCAGTTACTCGGCAGTCACAGGAAACACTGAAGCTTTCTTT; cdr3_aa: CASSYSAVTGNTEAFF
j_call: TRBJ2-6; d_call: TRBD1; clone_size: .; v_call: TRBV6-6; cdr3_nt: TGTGCCAGCAGTTCTCAGGGGGCGAGTGGGGCCAACGTCCTGACTTTC; cdr3_aa: CASSSQGASGANVLTF
j_call: TRBJ1-3; d_call: .; clone_size: .; v_call: TRBV19; cdr3_nt: TGTGCCAGTAGCCCACAGCTCTCTGGAAACACCATATATTTT; cdr3_aa: CASSPQLSGNTIYF
j_call: TRBJ2-7; d_call: TRBD1; clone_size: once; v_call: TRBV5-5; cdr3_nt: TGTGCCAGCAGCACAGACAGGGGCTTTTTCTACGAGCAGTACTTC; cdr3_aa: CASSTDRGFFYEQYF
j_call: TRBJ2-7; d_call: TRBD1; clone_size: .; v_call: TRBV2; cdr3_nt: TGTGCCAGCAGTGAAGGTCTACAGGGGATCTACGAGCAGTACTTC; cdr3_aa: CASSEGLQGIYEQYF
j_call: TRBJ2-7; d_call: .; clone_size: .; v_call: TRBV5-1; cdr3_nt: TGCGCCAGCAGCTTGGCCGTCGACCGCGGAATGGTAAACTTC; cdr3_aa: CASSLAVDRGMVNF
j_call: TRBJ1-1; d_call: TRBD1; clone_size: .; v_call: TRBV6-5; cdr3_nt: TGTGCCAGCTATTACAGGGGGCTAGTCACTGAAGCTTTCTTT; cdr3_aa: CASYYRGLVTEAFF
j_call: TRBJ1-5; d_call: .; clone_size: .; v_call: TRBV6-6; cdr3_nt: TGTGCCAGCAGTTGGCGGGGAAACCAGCCCCAGCATTTT; cdr3_aa: CASSWRGNQPQHF
j_call: TRBJ1-6; d_call: .; clone_size: .; v_call: TRBV4-1; cdr3_nt: TGCGCCAGCAGCCAAGATCACGGAGATTCACCCCTCCACTTT; cdr3_aa: CASSQDHGDSPLHF
j_call: TRBJ2-7; d_call: TRBD2; clone_size: .; v_call: TRBV11-2; cdr3_nt: TGTGCCAGCAGCTTAGGCGGGAGCGAGCAGTACTTC; cdr3_aa: CASSLGGSEQYF
j_call: TRBJ2-3; d_call: .; clone_size: .; v_call: TRBV6-1; cdr3_nt: TGTGCCAGCAGTGAAAGAGGAGGCATTTTCACAGATACGCAGTATTTT; cdr3_aa: CASSERGGIFTDTQYF
j_call: TRBJ1-1; d_call: .; clone_size: .; v_call: TRBV5-1; cdr3_nt: TGCGCCAGCAATCCACAGGGAATGAACACTGAAGCTTTCTTT; cdr3_aa: CASNPQGMNTEAFF
j_call: TRBJ1-4; d_call: .; clone_size: .; v_call: TRBV5-4; cdr3_nt: TGTGCCAGCAGCGTACAGGGTGGCCCCTATGAAAAACTGTTTTTT; cdr3_aa: CASSVQGGPYEKLFF
j_call: TRBJ2-2; d_call: TRBD2; clone_size: .; v_call: TRBV29-1; cdr3_nt: TGCAGCGTTGCTGGACTAGCGGGGGGGCCTCGGGAGCTGTTTTTT; cdr3_aa: CSVAGLAGGPRELFF
j_call: TRBJ2-1; d_call: TRBD2; clone_size: .; v_call: TRBV19; cdr3_nt: TGTGCCAGTAGTCATAGCGGGGGGGCCAATGAGCAGTTCTTC; cdr3_aa: CASSHSGGANEQFF
j_call: TRBJ1-2; d_call: .; clone_size: .; v_call: TRBV20-1; cdr3_nt: TGCAGTGCTAGTCGGGCAGGGGACGACTATGGCTACACCTTC; cdr3_aa: CSASRAGDDYGYTF
j_call: TRBJ1-1; d_call: TRBD1; clone_size: .; v_call: TRBV7-3; cdr3_nt: TGTGCCAGCAGCTTATCTGGACAGGGTGAAGCTTTCTTT; cdr3_aa: CASSLSGQGEAFF
j_call: TRBJ1-1; d_call: .; clone_size: .; v_call: TRBV7-9; cdr3_nt: TGTGCCAGCAGCTTAACCGGGAACACTGAAGCTTTCTTT; cdr3_aa: CASSLTGNTEAFF
j_call: TRBJ2-3; d_call: .; clone_size: .; v_call: TRBV7-9; cdr3_nt: TGTGCCAGCAGCTTAGGACTAAATACGCAGTATTTT; cdr3_aa: CASSLGLNTQYF
j_call: TRBJ1-3; d_call: TRBD1; clone_size: .; v_call: TRBV5-6; cdr3_nt: TGTGCCAGCAGCTTACCCGGGACAGGGGTAGGAAACACCATATATTTT; cdr3_aa: CASSLPGTGVGNTIYF
j_call: TRBJ1-6; d_call: .; clone_size: .; v_call: TRBV13; cdr3_nt: TGTGCCAGCAGCTTAAACAGAAATTCACCCCTCCACTTT; cdr3_aa: CASSLNRNSPLHF
j_call: TRBJ1-6; d_call: .; clone_size: .; v_call: TRBV9; cdr3_nt: TGTGCCAGCAGCGCTCGCTCCTATAATTCACCCCTCCACTTT; cdr3_aa: CASSARSYNSPLHF
j_call: TRBJ1-6; d_call: TRBD1; clone_size: .; v_call: TRBV4-1; cdr3_nt: TGCGCCAGCAGCCAGGACAGGGGAGATAATTCACCCCTCCACTTT; cdr3_aa: CASSQDRGDNSPLHF
j_call: TRBJ1-5; d_call: .; clone_size: .; v_call: TRBV2; cdr3_nt: TGTGCCAGCAGTGAACAGGGCAGGGTCAATCAGCCCCAGCATTTT; cdr3_aa: CASSEQGRVNQPQHF
j_call: TRBJ2-5; d_call: .; clone_size: .; v_call: TRBV7-9; cdr3_nt: TGTGCCAGCAGCTTAGGGGGGACATACCAAGAGACCCAGTACTTC; cdr3_aa: CASSLGGTYQETQYF
j_call: TRBJ1-5; d_call: .; clone_size: .; v_call: TRBV5-1; cdr3_nt: TGCGCCAGCAGCTTGGCGGGGTATCAGGCCCAGCCCCAGCATTTT; cdr3_aa: CASSLAGYQAQPQHF
j_call: TRBJ2-3; d_call: TRBD1; clone_size: .; v_call: TRBV27; cdr3_nt: TGTGCCAGCAGTGTACTCCCGCCGGGACAGGACCGCACAGATACGCAGTATTTT; cdr3_aa: CASSVLPPGQDRTDTQYF
j_call: TRBJ1-6; d_call: .; clone_size: .; v_call: TRBV5-5; cdr3_nt: TGTGCCAGCAGCTTGGGACAGTCTTCACCCCTCCACTTT; cdr3_aa: CASSLGQSSPLHF
j_call: TRBJ2-7; d_call: .; clone_size: .; v_call: TRBV7-9; cdr3_nt: TGTGCCAGCAGCTTGGGAAGGGGCGCCTACGAGCAGTACTTC; cdr3_aa: CASSLGRGAYEQYF
j_call: TRBJ1-2; d_call: TRBD1; clone_size: .; v_call: TRBV19; cdr3_nt: TGTGCCAGTAGTCAAATGGGACAGGAGGGGGCCTATGGCTACACCTTC; cdr3_aa: CASSQMGQEGAYGYTF
j_call: TRBJ2-1; d_call: TRBD1; clone_size: .; v_call: TRBV5-1; cdr3_nt: TGCGCCAGCAGCTTGGACGGGACAGGGAATAGTGTGGGCGAGCAGTTCTTC; cdr3_aa: CASSLDGTGNSVGEQFF
j_call: TRBJ1-6; d_call: .; clone_size: .; v_call: TRBV7-8; cdr3_nt: TGTGCCAGCAGCTTCGGGGGGAGTAATTCACCCCTCCACTTT; cdr3_aa: CASSFGGSNSPLHF
j_call: TRBJ1-4; d_call: .; clone_size: .; v_call: TRBV6-5; cdr3_nt: TGTGCCAGCAGTTACTCCGCAGGGCGGGGTAATGAAAAACTGTTTTTT; cdr3_aa: CASSYSAGRGNEKLFF
j_call: TRBJ2-1; d_call: TRBD2; clone_size: .; v_call: TRBV7-2; cdr3_nt: TGTGCCAGCAGCCCCGGACTAGCGGGCCCTCACTCCTACAATGAGCAGTTCTTC; cdr3_aa: CASSPGLAGPHSYNEQFF
j_call: TRBJ2-5; d_call: .; clone_size: many; v_call: TRBV3-1/TRBV3-2; cdr3_nt: TGTGCCAGCAGCCGTCTTACTGGGAGTGGGGAGACCCAGTACTTC; cdr3_aa: CASSRLTGSGETQYF
j_call: TRBJ2-2; d_call: .; clone_size: .; v_call: TRBV7-9; cdr3_nt: TGTGCCAGCAGCTTAGATGCGGACACCGGGGAGCTGTTTTTT; cdr3_aa: CASSLDADTGELFF
j_call: TRBJ1-6; d_call: .; clone_size: .; v_call: TRBV9; cdr3_nt: TGTGCCAGCAGCGTAGGGGGAGTGGGTTCACCCCTCCACTTT; cdr3_aa: CASSVGGVGSPLHF
j_call: TRBJ2-1; d_call: .; clone_size: .; v_call: TRBV6-5; cdr3_nt: TGTGCCAGCAGAAACCTCCCGGGCAATGAGCAGTTCTTC; cdr3_aa: CASRNLPGNEQFF
j_call: TRBJ1-4; d_call: TRBD1; clone_size: .; v_call: TRBV6-5; cdr3_nt: TGTGCCAGCAACCTCGACAGGGGGCGTGAAAAACTGTTTTTT; cdr3_aa: CASNLDRGREKLFF
j_call: TRBJ1-1; d_call: TRBD1; clone_size: .; v_call: TRBV7-8; cdr3_nt: TGTGCCAGCAGCTTAGCGCTGGGGGGACAGGGTAGTATAGCTTTCTTT; cdr3_aa: CASSLALGGQGSIAFF
j_call: TRBJ1-4; d_call: .; clone_size: .; v_call: TRBV5-1; cdr3_nt: TGCGCCAGCAATGATCCAAAACAGGGAGATGAAAAACTGTTTTTT; cdr3_aa: CASNDPKQGDEKLFF
j_call: TRBJ2-7; d_call: TRBD1; clone_size: .; v_call: TRBV3-1/TRBV3-2; cdr3_nt: TGTGCCAGCGCCGACAGGGTCAGCTCCTACGAGCAGTACTTC; cdr3_aa: CASADRVSSYEQYF
j_call: TRBJ1-3; d_call: .; clone_size: .; v_call: TRBV7-5; cdr3_nt: TGTGCCAGAAGCGAGGCGGGCAGCCATAACTCTGGAAACACCATATATTTT; cdr3_aa: CARSEAGSHNSGNTIYF
j_call: TRBJ1-2; d_call: .; clone_size: .; v_call: TRBV25-1; cdr3_nt: TGTGCCAGCAGTCTCGGGGACATAAGGGGAGTGACCTTC; cdr3_aa: CASSLGDIRGVTF
j_call: TRBJ1-2; d_call: .; clone_size: medium-sized; v_call: TRBV2; cdr3_nt: TGTGCCAGCAGTGATCCCGAAGACGGGGGCTACACCTTC; cdr3_aa: CASSDPEDGGYTF
j_call: TRBJ2-1; d_call: TRBD2; clone_size: .; v_call: TRBV9; cdr3_nt: TGTGCCAGCAGCGTAGCGGTAGCGGGGGGCCTTGAGGAGCAGTTCTTC; cdr3_aa: CASSVAVAGGLEEQFF
j_call: TRBJ2-1; d_call: TRBD2; clone_size: once; v_call: TRBV4-3; cdr3_nt: TGCGCCAGCAGACTACTAGCGGGGGAAAACAATGAGCAGTTCTTC; cdr3_aa: CASRLLAGENNEQFF
j_call: TRBJ1-5; d_call: TRBD1; clone_size: .; v_call: TRBV7-2; cdr3_nt: TGTGCCAGCAGCTACCGGGACAGGCAGCCCCAGCATTTT; cdr3_aa: CASSYRDRQPQHF
j_call: TRBJ2-1; d_call: .; clone_size: .; v_call: TRBV7-6; cdr3_nt: TGTGCCAGCAGCTTAGGGCTAATTGGCGGCAATGAGCAGTTCTTC; cdr3_aa: CASSLGLIGGNEQFF
j_call: TRBJ1-6; d_call: .; clone_size: .; v_call: TRBV11-2; cdr3_nt: TGTGCCAGCAGTTTTAAAAGGCAGGGAGGCTCCTATAATTCACCCCTCCACTTT; cdr3_aa: CASSFKRQGGSYNSPLHF
j_call: TRBJ2-1; d_call: TRBD2; clone_size: .; v_call: TRBV7-9; cdr3_nt: TGTGCCAGCAGCCTCCGGGTGACTAGCGGGGGGGCATTCGAGCAGTTCTTC; cdr3_aa: CASSLRVTSGGAFEQFF
j_call: TRBJ2-5; d_call: .; clone_size: once; v_call: TRBV3-1/TRBV3-2; cdr3_nt: TGTGCCAGCAGCCCCCTGCCACGGACAATCGGTCCCCAGTACTTC; cdr3_aa: CASSPLPRTIGPQYF